The 17 T cell receptor beta chains below all came from one sample that was sequenced in a study of blood T cell repertoires in COVID-19. The method was immunoSEQ multiplex PCR; TCRdb's version includes in-frame clones alone and lacks a portion of them. This sample has under 250,000 clones, with 65% to 90% found just once. Sequenced input: PBMCs or T cells enriched from blood (not recorded which). Receptors originate from a woman aged 45-65 years with acute COVID-19.

The V call is TRBV7-9, the J call TRBJ2-5, with TRBD1 identical over 11 bases. Germline CDR1 SEHNR, CDR2 FQNEAQ (reference sequence). The CDR3 is 16 amino acids. The J segment lost 4 bases and the V segment lost 5 bases, leaving 9 bases of the junction unmatched. CDR3 sequence (DNA): TGTGCCAGCAGCCCACAAGGACAGGGGGCAGGAGAGACCCAGTACTTC. Its translation is CASSPQGQGAGETQYF. Looking up the rest from reference TRBV7-9 and TRBJ2-5 gives the full variable domain: DTGVSQNPRHKITKRGQNVTFRCDPISEHNRLYWYRQTLGQGPEFLTYFQNEAQLEKSRLLSDRFSAERPKGSFSTLEIQRTEQGDSAMYLCASSPQGQGAGETQYFGPGTRLLVL.

The CDR3 coding sequence is TGTGCCAGCAGCTTAGGGACTAGCGGGGGGGCTGATGAGCAGTTCTTC. As protein: CASSLGTSGGADEQFF. This sequence joins TRBV7-9 and TRBJ2-1, with 15 bases identical to TRBD2. V shed 1 base and J 8 bases; nucleotides not matched to a gene: 3. CDR1 and CDR2 from the germline V gene are SEHNR and FQNEAQ (reference sequence). The CDR3 contains 16 residues.

V gene TRBV7-2 combines with J gene TRBJ1-5, with D hard to call. The length of the CDR3 is 14 residues. The germline V gene has CDR1 SGHTA and CDR2 FQGNSA. V gave up 5 bases and J gave up 6 bases, with 14 bases separating them. The CDR3 spells CASSPREGTQPQHF. DNA for the CDR3: TGTGCCAGCAGCCCTAGGGAGGGTACTCAGCCCCAGCATTTT.

This chain connects TRBV7-9 to TRBJ1-1, with D possibly being TRBD1 (6 bases). The CDR3 spans 15 residues. Germline V gene lookup returns CDR1 SEHNR and CDR2 FQNEAQ (reference sequence). Trimming cost V 2 bases and J 1 base, with 11 bases left between them. The CDR3 sequence is CASSLFSQGNTEAFF. The CDR3 nucleotides read TGTGCCAGCAGCTTATTTTCACAGGGGAACACTGAAGCTTTCTTT.

The genes are TRBV14 and TRBJ1-1; D uncertain. The CDR3 contains 14 residues. The germline V and J ends were trimmed by 0 bases and 7 bases, with 12 bases remaining between them. CDR1 SGHDN and CDR2 FVKESK come from the germline V gene. The DNA of the CDR3 is TGTGCCAGCAGCCAAGAGTGGGCAGGAGGTGAAGCTTTCTTT. It yields the protein CASSQEWAGGEAFF.

The V gene is TRBV2, the J gene TRBJ2-1; 7 nucleotides line up with TRBD1. This CDR3 comprises 14 residues. The germline gives CDR1 SNHLY, CDR2 FYNNEI. V dropped 10 bases and J dropped 0; count of bases not matched to a gene: 6. CDR3 in DNA: TGTGCCAACCAAAGGGACAGCTCCTACAATGAGCAGTTCTTC. Protein: CANQRDSSYNEQFF.

The chain has TRBV11-2 and TRBJ2-5; 9 positions agree with TRBD2. J was trimmed by 5 bases and V by 4 bases; bases with no gene match: 2. The CDR3 consists of 13 residues. The germline gives CDR1 SGHAT, CDR2 FQNNGV. The CDR3 nucleotides are TGTGCCAGCAGCTCTGGACTAGCGGAGACCCAGTACTTC. Protein product: CASSSGLAETQYF.

The V and J genes are TRBV7-6 and TRBJ1-1, with D maybe TRBD1 (5 bases). This CDR3 is built from 14 residues. Germline CDR1 reads SGHVS; CDR2 reads FNYEAQ. Trimming pared 1 base from V and 4 bases from J, leaving 10 bases between. The CDR3 spells CASSLGSGGTEAFF. The CDR3 DNA reads as TGTGCCAGCAGCTTAGGGTCCGGGGGCACTGAAGCTTTCTTT.

The genes are TRBV3-1 (or the pseudogene TRBV3-2) and TRBJ2-7; D might be TRBD2 (6 bases). CDR3 length: 13 amino acids. Germline CDR1 is LGHDT and CDR2 is YNNKEL (reference sequence). The V end lost 2 bases, the J end lost 4 bases, and 9 bases lay between the germline ends. The CDR3 region is CASSQTGEYEQYF. CDR3 bases: TGTGCCAGCAGCCAAACGGGAGAATACGAGCAGTACTTC.

The genes are TRBV7-2 and TRBJ2-5; no reliable D call. V shed 5 bases and J shed 1 base, with 11 bases lying between them. Germline V gives CDR1 SGHTA, CDR2 FQGNSA. This CDR3 is 14 amino acids long. The CDR3: CASSPQAGQETQYF. CDR3 DNA: TGTGCCAGCAGCCCCCAGGCAGGCCAAGAGACCCAGTACTTC. Looking up the rest from reference TRBV7-2 and TRBJ2-5 gives the full variable domain: GAGVSQSPSNKVTEKGKDVELRCDPISGHTALYWYRQSLGQGLEFLIYFQGNSAPDKSGLPSDRFSAERTGGSVSTLTIQRTQQEDSAVYLCASSPQAGQETQYFGPGTRLLVL.

The chain employs TRBV5-1 and TRBJ1-2; no definite D call. The CDR3 contains 15 residues. Trimming shortened V by 0 bases and J by 0 bases, and 9 bases separated the two germline ends. Germline lookup yields CDR1 SGHRS and CDR2 YFSETQ. CDR3 nucleotide sequence: TGCGCCAGCAGCTTGGCCGCACTTGCTAACTATGGCTACACCTTC. This encodes CASSLAALANYGYTF.

The chain joins TRBV5-8 to TRBJ1-6; D is ambiguous. V was pared by 4 bases and J by 7 bases, with 12 bases between. This CDR3 has 14 residues. Germline CDR1 is SGHTS and CDR2 is YDEGEE. CDR3 residues: CASSLAFGNSPLHF. The CDR3 region has the DNA TGTGCCAGCAGCCTAGCTTTTGGGAATTCACCCCTCCACTTT. Full variable domain (rest looked up from reference TRBV5-8 and TRBJ1-6): EAGVTQSPTHLIKTRGQQATLRCSPISGHTSVYWYQQALGLGLQFLLWYDEGEERNRGNFPPRFSGRQFPNYSSELNVNALELEDSALYLCASSLAFGNSPLHFGNGTRLTVT.

The rearrangement joins TRBV27 to TRBJ1-5; 10 bases agree with TRBD1. V gave up 3 bases and J gave up 7 bases; unmatched junction bases: 6. This CDR3 region has 15 residues. CDR1 MNHEY and CDR2 SMNVEV come from the germline V gene (reference sequence). As DNA, the CDR3 is TGTGCCAGCAGTTTGGGACAGGGGTTTGCCCAGCCCCAGCATTTT. The encoded protein is CASSLGQGFAQPQHF.

This clone was counted a few times. The chain recombines TRBV10-3 with TRBJ2-7; 10 bases are shared with TRBD1. Trimming at V came to 10 bases and at J to 2 bases, leaving 8 bases not matched to a gene. The CDR3 is made up of 14 amino acids. Germline lookup yields CDR1 ENHRY and CDR2 SYGVKD. In DNA, the CDR3 is TGTGCCACACACTCGGGACAGGGGACCTACGAGCAGTACTTC. This encodes CATHSGQGTYEQYF.

The chain carries TRBV6-2 or TRBV6-3 and TRBJ1-2, with 7 nucleotides matching TRBD1. CDR1 and CDR2 (germline): MNHEY, SVGEGT. V shed 6 bases and J 4 bases; nucleotides not matched to a gene: 8. The CDR3 extends over 14 amino acids. CDR3 sequence (DNA): TGTGCCAGCAGCCCACAGGGGACAAGCTATGGCTACACCTTC. This gives the protein CASSPQGTSYGYTF.

The chain employs TRBV18 and TRBJ2-5; TRBD2 might be the D (6 bases). V was clipped by 0 bases and J by 5 bases, with 10 bases between them. The CDR3 has 14 residues. Looked up from germline, CDR1 is KGHSH and CDR2 is LQKENI. The CDR3 nucleotides are TGTGCCAGCTCACCACCAAATGGGAGGGAGACCCAGTACTTC. It translates to CASSPPNGRETQYF. The variable domain in full, completed from reference TRBV18 and TRBJ2-5, reads NAGVMQNPRHLVRRRGQEARLRCSPMKGHSHVYWYRQLPEEGLKFMVYLQKENIIDESGMPKERFSAEFPKEGPSILRIQQVVRGDSAAYFCASSPPNGRETQYFGPGTRLLVL.

V usage is TRBV19 and J usage is TRBJ1-1, with 7 bases matching TRBD1. V shed 10 bases, J shed 4 bases, and the junction held 3 bases outside the gene matches. The CDR3 totals 11 residues. The germline gives CDR1 LNHDA, CDR2 SQIVND (reference sequence). The CDR3 here is CATTGTTEAFF. CDR3 sequence (DNA): TGTGCCACGACAGGGACCACTGAAGCTTTCTTT.